This T cell receptor (beta chain) comes out of a study of cytomegalovirus exposure and HLA in healthy donors. Study-wide background: A previous analysis identified fewer than 130 million unique TCR beta sequences derived from roughly 190 million T cells. HLA-typed donors were the source of some 85 million unique TCRs, which an early data release held. Of some 360 genotyped donors, roughly 80% clustered with self-reported Caucasian donors.

The study ran its PCR with 60 Vbeta and 13 Jbeta primers. Method: immunoSEQ multiplex PCR; TCRdb's copy keeps in-frame clones and lacks some. Seen here are around 150,000 clones, approximately 83% observed once, and the top ten hold more than 4%. The germline gives CDR1 LNHDA, CDR2 SQIVND (reference sequence). This CDR3 region has 13 residues. Trimming left V 6 bases short and J 7 bases short, with 13 bases between. The sequence came from a man aged 35-49 years in good health and CMV-seropositive. Sequenced input: PBMCs. V gene TRBV19 combines with J gene TRBJ1-5, with D perhaps matching TRBD1 (5 bases). This chain's CDR3 is CASSGFQGQPQHF. The CDR3 DNA follows: TGTGCCAGTAGCGGGTTCCAGGGACAGCCCCAGCATTTT.